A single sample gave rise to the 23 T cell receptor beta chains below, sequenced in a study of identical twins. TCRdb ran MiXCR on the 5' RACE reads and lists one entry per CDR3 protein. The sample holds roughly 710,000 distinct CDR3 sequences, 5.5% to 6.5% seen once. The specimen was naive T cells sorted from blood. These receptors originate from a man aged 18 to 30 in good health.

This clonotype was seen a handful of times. The CDR3 DNA is TGTGCCAGCAGTGAAATCAACCAGTATAATGAAAAACTGTTTTTT. Protein sequence: CASSEINQYNEKLFF. The chain links TRBV6-1 to TRBJ1-4; no reliable D call. Germline loops: CDR1 MNHNS, CDR2 SASEGT. With 2 bases removed from V and 4 bases from J, the gap between germline ends came to 11 bases. This CDR3 contains 15 residues.

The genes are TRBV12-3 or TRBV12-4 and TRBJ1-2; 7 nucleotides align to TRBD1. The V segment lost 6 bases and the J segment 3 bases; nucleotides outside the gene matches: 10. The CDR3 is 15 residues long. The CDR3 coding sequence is TGTGCCAGCAGCACCTCTCGGGACAGCTACTATGGCTACACCTTC. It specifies CASSTSRDSYYGYTF.

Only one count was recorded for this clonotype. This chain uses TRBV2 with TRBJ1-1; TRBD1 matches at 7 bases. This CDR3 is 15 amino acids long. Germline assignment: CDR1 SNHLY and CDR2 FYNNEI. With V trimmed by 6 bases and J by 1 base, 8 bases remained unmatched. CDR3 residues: CASSVTGAGNTEAFF. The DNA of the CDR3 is TGTGCCAGCAGCGTAACAGGGGCCGGGAACACTGAAGCTTTCTTT. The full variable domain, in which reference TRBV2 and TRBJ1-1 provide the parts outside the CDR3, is EPEVTQTPSHQVTQMGQEVILRCVPISNHLYFYWYRQILGQKVEFLVSFYNNEISEKSEIFDDQFSVERPDGSNFTLKIRSTKLEDSAMYFCASSVTGAGNTEAFFGQGTRLTVV.

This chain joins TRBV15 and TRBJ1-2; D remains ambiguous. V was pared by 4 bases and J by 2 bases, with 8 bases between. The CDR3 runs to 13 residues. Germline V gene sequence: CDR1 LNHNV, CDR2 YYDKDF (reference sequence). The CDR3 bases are TGTGCCACCAGCACCGAGCCAAACTATGGCTACACCTTC. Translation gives CATSTEPNYGYTF.

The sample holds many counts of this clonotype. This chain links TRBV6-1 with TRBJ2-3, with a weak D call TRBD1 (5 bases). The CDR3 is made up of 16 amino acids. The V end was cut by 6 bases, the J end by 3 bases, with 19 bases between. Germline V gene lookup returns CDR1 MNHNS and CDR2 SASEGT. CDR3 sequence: CASRHRSAAGTDTQYF. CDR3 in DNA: TGTGCCAGCAGACACCGATCGGCAGCAGGGACAGATACGCAGTATTTT.

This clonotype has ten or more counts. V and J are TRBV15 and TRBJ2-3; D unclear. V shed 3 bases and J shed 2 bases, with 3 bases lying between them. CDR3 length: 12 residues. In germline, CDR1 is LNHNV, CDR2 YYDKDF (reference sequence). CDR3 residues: CATSRDTDTQYF. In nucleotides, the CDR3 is TGTGCCACCAGCAGGGACACAGATACGCAGTATTTT. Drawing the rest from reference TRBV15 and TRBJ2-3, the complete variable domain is DAMVIQNPRYQVTQFGKPVTLSCSQTLNHNVMYWYQQKSSQAPKLLFHYYDKDFNNEADTPDNFQSRRPNTSFCFLDIRSPGLGDTAMYLCATSRDTDTQYFGPGTRLTVL.

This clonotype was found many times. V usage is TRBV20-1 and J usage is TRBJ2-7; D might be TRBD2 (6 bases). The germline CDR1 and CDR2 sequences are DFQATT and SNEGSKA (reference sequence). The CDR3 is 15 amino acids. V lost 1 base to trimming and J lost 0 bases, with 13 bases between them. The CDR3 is CSARVTGEYSYEQYF. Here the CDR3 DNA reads TGCAGTGCTAGAGTAACGGGGGAGTACTCCTACGAGCAGTACTTC.

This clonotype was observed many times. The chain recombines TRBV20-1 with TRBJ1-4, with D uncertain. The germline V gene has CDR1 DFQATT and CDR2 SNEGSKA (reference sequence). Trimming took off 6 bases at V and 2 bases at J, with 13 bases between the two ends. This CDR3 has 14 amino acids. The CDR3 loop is CSAKGRGTNEKLFF. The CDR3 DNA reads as TGCAGTGCAAAGGGCAGAGGGACTAATGAAAAACTGTTTTTT.

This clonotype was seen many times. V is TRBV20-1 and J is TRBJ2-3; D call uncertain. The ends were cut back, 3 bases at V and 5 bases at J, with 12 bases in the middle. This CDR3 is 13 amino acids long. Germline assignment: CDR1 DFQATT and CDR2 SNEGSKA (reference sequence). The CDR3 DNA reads TGCAGTGCTAGGCAGGATAGAGGAGATACGCAGTATTTT. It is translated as CSARQDRGDTQYF.

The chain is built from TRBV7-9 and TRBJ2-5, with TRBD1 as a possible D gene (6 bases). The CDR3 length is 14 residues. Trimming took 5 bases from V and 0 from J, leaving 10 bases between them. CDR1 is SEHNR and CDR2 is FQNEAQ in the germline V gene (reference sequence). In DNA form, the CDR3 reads TGTGCCAGCAGCCTTGACAGGAACCAAGAGACCCAGTACTTC. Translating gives CASSLDRNQETQYF.

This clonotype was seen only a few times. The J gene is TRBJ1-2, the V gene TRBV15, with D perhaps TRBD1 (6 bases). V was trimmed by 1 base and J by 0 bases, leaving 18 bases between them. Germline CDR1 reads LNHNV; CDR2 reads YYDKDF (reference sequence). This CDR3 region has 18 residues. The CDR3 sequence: CATSRVLPRTDSNYGYTF. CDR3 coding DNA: TGTGCCACCAGCAGAGTGTTGCCACGGACAGACTCTAACTATGGCTACACCTTC.

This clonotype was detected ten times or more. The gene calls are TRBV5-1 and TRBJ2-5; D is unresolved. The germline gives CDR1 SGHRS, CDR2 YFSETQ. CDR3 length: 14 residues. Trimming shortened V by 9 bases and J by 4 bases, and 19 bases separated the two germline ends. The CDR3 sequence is CATSPERVAETQYF. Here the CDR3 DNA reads TGCGCCACCTCCCCAGAACGGGTCGCAGAGACCCAGTACTTC.

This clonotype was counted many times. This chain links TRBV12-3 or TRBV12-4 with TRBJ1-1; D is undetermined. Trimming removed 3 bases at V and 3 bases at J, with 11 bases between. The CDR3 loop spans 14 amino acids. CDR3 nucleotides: TGTGCCAGCAGTTTTGCAGGAGCCTACACTGAAGCTTTCTTT. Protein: CASSFAGAYTEAFF.

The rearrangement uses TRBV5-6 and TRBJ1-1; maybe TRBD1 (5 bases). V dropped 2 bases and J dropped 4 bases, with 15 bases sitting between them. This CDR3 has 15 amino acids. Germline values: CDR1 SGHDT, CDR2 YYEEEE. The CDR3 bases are TGTGCCAGCAGCTTCTTCGACGGGGGGGGCACTGAAGCTTTCTTT. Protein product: CASSFFDGGGTEAFF.

The CDR3 DNA is TGTGCCAGCAGCCAATACGGGACTCCACACAATGAGCAGTTCTTC. It codes for CASSQYGTPHNEQFF. The V and J genes are TRBV3-1 and TRBJ2-1; a weak D match, TRBD2 (6 bases). Germline V gives CDR1 LGHDT, CDR2 YNNKEL (reference sequence). The CDR3 totals 15 residues. V was clipped by 2 bases and J by 5 bases, with 13 bases between them.

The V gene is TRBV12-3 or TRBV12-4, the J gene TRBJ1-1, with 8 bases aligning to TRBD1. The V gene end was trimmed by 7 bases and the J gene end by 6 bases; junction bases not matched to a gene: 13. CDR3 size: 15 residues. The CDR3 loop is CASNPRARGQAEAFF. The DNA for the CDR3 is TGTGCCAGCAACCCACGGGCCCGGGGACAGGCTGAAGCTTTCTTT.

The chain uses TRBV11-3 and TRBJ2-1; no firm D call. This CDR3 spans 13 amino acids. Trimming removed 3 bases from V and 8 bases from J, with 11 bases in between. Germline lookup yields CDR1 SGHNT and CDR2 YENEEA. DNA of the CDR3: TGTGCCAGCAGCTTCCAGAATCAAGATGAGCAGTTCTTC. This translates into CASSFQNQDEQFF.

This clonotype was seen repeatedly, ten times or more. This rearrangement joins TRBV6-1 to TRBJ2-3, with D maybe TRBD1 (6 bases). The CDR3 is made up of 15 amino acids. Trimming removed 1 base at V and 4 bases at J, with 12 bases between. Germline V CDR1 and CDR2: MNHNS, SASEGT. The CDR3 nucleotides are TGTGCCAGCAGTGAAGGCCCAGGGGTAGCAGATACGCAGTATTTT. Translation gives CASSEGPGVADTQYF.

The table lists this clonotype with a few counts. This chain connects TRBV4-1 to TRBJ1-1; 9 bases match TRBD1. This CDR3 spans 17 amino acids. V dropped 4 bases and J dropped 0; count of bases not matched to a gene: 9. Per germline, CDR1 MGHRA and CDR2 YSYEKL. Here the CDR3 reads CASSRGTGRMMNTEAFF. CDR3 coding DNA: TGCGCCAGCAGCCGTGGGACAGGGCGCATGATGAACACTGAAGCTTTCTTT.

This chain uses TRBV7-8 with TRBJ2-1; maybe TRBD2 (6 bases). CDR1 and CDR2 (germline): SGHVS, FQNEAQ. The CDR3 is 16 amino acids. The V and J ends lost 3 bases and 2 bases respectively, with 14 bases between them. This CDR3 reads CASSLEGPYPYNEQFF. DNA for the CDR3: TGTGCCAGCAGCTTGGAGGGCCCGTACCCCTACAATGAGCAGTTCTTC. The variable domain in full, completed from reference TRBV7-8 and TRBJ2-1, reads GAGVSQSPRYKVAKRGQDVALRCDPISGHVSLFWYQQALGQGPEFLTYFQNEAQLDKSGLPSDRFFAERPEGSVSTLKIQRTQQEDSAVYLCASSLEGPYPYNEQFFGPGTRLTVL.

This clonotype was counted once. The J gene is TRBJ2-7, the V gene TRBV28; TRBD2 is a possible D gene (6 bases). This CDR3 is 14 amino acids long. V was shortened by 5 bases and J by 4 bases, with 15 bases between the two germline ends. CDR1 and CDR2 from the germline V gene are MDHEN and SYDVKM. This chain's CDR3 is CASSLPGVGYEQYF. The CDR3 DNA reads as TGTGCCAGCAGTCTCCCGGGAGTAGGGTACGAGCAGTACTTC.

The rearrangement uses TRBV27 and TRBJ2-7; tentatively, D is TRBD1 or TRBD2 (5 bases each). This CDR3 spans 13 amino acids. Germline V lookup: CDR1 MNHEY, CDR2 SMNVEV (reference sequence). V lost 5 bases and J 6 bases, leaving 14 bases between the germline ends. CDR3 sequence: CASSRGDGREQYV. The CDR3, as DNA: TGTGCCAGCAGTAGGGGAGACGGCCGCGAGCAGTACGTC.

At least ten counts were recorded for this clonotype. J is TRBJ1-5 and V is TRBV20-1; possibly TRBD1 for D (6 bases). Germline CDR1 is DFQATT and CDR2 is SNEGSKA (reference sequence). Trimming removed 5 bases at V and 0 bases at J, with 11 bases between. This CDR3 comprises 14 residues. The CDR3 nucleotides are TGCAGTGCTTTCTCAGGGGCTAGCAATCAGCCCCAGCATTTT. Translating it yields CSAFSGASNQPQHF.